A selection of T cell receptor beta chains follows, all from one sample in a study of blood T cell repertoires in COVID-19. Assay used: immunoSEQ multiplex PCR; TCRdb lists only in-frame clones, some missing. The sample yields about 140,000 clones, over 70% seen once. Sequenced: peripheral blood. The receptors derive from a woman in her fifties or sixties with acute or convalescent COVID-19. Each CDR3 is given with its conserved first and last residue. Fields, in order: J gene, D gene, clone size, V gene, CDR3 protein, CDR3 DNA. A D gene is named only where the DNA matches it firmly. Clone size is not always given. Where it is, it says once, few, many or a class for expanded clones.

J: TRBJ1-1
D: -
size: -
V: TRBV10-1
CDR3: CASQSRGNTEAFF
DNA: TGCGCCAGTCAATCCAGGGGGAACACTGAAGCTTTCTTT

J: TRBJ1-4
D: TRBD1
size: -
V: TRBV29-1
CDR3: CSARTGGLEKLFF
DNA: TGCAGCGCGAGGACAGGAGGTTTGGAAAAACTGTTTTTT

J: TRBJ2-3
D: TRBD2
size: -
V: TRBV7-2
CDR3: CASSSQAGAPDTQYF
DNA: TGTGCCAGCAGCTCCCAAGCGGGAGCCCCAGATACGCAGTATTTT

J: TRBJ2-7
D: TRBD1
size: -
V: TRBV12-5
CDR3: CASGPRDRGSYEQYF
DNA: TGTGCTAGTGGGCCCCGGGACAGGGGATCCTACGAGCAGTACTTC

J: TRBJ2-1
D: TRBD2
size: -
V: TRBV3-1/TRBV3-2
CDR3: CASSQVSAGGLYNEQFF
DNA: TGTGCCAGCAGCCAAGTATCAGCGGGGGGATTATACAATGAGCAGTTCTTC

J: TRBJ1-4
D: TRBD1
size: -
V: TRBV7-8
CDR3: CASSLGQGPTEKLFF
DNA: TGTGCCAGCAGCCTTGGACAGGGCCCGACTGAAAAACTGTTTTTT

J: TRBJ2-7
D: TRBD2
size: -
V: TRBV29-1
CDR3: CTAGLDYEQYF
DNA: TGCACCGCGGGACTAGACTACGAGCAGTACTTC

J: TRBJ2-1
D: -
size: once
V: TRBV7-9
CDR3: CASSFEQGLNEQFF
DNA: TGTGCCAGCAGTTTCGAACAGGGTTTAAATGAGCAGTTCTTC

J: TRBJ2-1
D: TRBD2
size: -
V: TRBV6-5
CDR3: CASKREFSYNEQFF
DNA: TGTGCCAGCAAGCGGGAATTCTCCTACAATGAGCAGTTCTTC

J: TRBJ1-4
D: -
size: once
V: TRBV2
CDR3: CASSEAFGGIGNEKLFF
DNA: TGTGCCAGCAGTGAAGCGTTCGGGGGTATTGGTAATGAAAAACTGTTTTTT